This TCR beta chain was obtained from a study of T-cell reconstitution after alpha-beta-depleted transplantation in children. Preparing the TCRbeta library involved the use of unique molecular identifiers. TCRdb analysed the PCR reads with MiXCR anew, one entry per CDR3 protein. This sample carries 150,000 to 200,000 distinct CDR3 sequences, over 5.5% of them seen once, and the ten largest clones take 3%. This clonotype has ten or more counts. The source of this sequence is a human donor who donated a stem cell graft to a child with Wiskott-Aldrich syndrome. Sequenced material: PBMCs from the stem cell graft donor, taken from the stem cell graft.

The CDR3 protein is CSVSVQSNTEAFF. The CDR3, as DNA: TGCAGCGTTAGCGTCCAGTCGAACACTGAAGCTTTCTTT. The V gene is TRBV29-1, the J gene TRBJ1-1; D not certain. V was cut by 5 bases and J by 1 base, with 11 bases left in between. There are 13 residues in the CDR3. Germline V CDR1 and CDR2: SQVTM, ANQGSEA.